The rows below give T cell receptor beta chains drawn from one sample of a study of molecular identifiers for immune sequencing clone quantification. One entry per CDR3 protein results from TCRdb running MiXCR on the PCR reads. Of 250,000 to 350,000 distinct CDR3 sequences listed, roughly 23% were seen once; the top ten hold 0.7% to 0.9%. Input material: naive CD8+ T cells from blood, with Jurkat cell RNA spiked in. These receptors all stem from a human donor in good health. Some libraries in this study had Jurkat cell RNA spiked in. The CDR3 runs from the conserved cysteine through the conserved F or W. A D gene is named only where the DNA matches it firmly. Not every row has a clone size; where given, it reads once, few, many or a size class.

cdr3_aa	cdr3_nt	clone_size	j_call	v_call	d_call
CASSSQTSGAGQETQYF	TGTGCCAGCAGTTCCCAAACTAGCGGGGCCGGCCAAGAGACCCAGTACTTC	many	TRBJ2-5	TRBV6-5	TRBD2
CTSSLRGSGTEAFF	TGTACCAGCAGTCTAAGGGGGTCGGGCACTGAAGCTTTCTTT	NA	TRBJ1-1	TRBV27	NA
CASSPTTTGYEQYF	TGCGCCAGCAGCCCGACGACGACAGGGTACGAGCAGTACTTC	many	TRBJ2-7	TRBV4-3	TRBD1
CASRSSRGEKLFF	TGTGCCAGCAGGTCTTCGAGGGGTGAAAAACTGTTTTTT	NA	TRBJ1-4	TRBV12-3/TRBV12-4	NA
CASSPTPGQPSGANVLTF	TGTGCCAGCAGTCCCACCCCGGGACAACCCTCTGGGGCCAACGTCCTGACTTTC	many	TRBJ2-6	TRBV28	NA
CASTRTGWEETQYF	TGTGCCAGTACCCGGACAGGATGGGAAGAGACCCAGTACTTC	many	TRBJ2-5	TRBV19	TRBD1
CASSSYGNIQYF	TGTGCCAGCAGTTCCTACGGAAACATTCAGTACTTC	many	TRBJ2-4	TRBV27	NA
CASSFTRAQDTQYF	TGTGCCAGCAGCTTTACCAGGGCGCAAGATACGCAGTATTTT	many	TRBJ2-3	TRBV7-9	NA
CASSGGGIGDTQYF	TGTGCTAGCAGCGGAGGAGGGATAGGGGATACGCAGTATTTT	many	TRBJ2-3	TRBV7-7	NA
CASSQGVGTEAFF	TGTGCCAGCAGCCAAGGGGTTGGAACTGAAGCTTTCTTT	many	TRBJ1-1	TRBV14	NA
CSAEDSSGNTIYF	TGCAGTGCCGAAGACAGCTCTGGAAACACCATATATTTT	many	TRBJ1-3	TRBV20-1	NA
CAGSQAPRAGGLFYEQYF	TGCGCCGGCAGCCAGGCCCCCCGAGCGGGGGGGCTTTTTTACGAGCAGTACTTC	NA	TRBJ2-7	TRBV4-1	TRBD2
CASSYGSGQGGDTQYF	TGTGCCAGCAGTTACGGATCCGGACAGGGTGGAGATACGCAGTATTTT	many	TRBJ2-3	TRBV6-6	TRBD1
CASSLGLAAGDEQYF	TGTGCCAGCAGCTTAGGGCTAGCTGCTGGGGACGAGCAGTACTTC	few	TRBJ2-7	TRBV11-2	NA
CASSLSEWGLNTEAFF	TGTGCCAGCAGCTTATCCGAGTGGGGTTTGAACACTGAAGCTTTCTTT	NA	TRBJ1-1	TRBV7-6	NA
CATSDLGGGPQHF	TGTGCCACCAGTGATTTGGGCGGCGGCCCCCAGCATTTT	many	TRBJ1-5	TRBV24-1	NA
CASSTYPAGGSTDRQYF	TGTGCCAGCAGCACCTACCCCGCCGGGGGAAGCACAGATAGGCAGTATTTT	few	TRBJ2-3	TRBV9	NA
CAAVAWRAEGGTEASF	TGTGCCGCAGTAGCATGGCGAGCGGAGGGGGGCACTGAAGCTTCCTTT	NA	TRBJ1-1	TRBV5-6	NA
CASSQTRGDTQYF	TGTGCCAGCAGCCAGACAAGGGGAGATACGCAGTATTTT	many	TRBJ2-3	TRBV14	NA
CASSGPTDTEAFF	TGTGCCAGCAGCGGACCGACAGACACTGAAGCTTTCTTT	many	TRBJ1-1	TRBV9	NA
CASSQVRGVAYEQYF	TGCGCCAGCAGCCAAGTCCGGGGGGTTGCGTACGAGCAGTACTTC	NA	TRBJ2-7	TRBV4-1	TRBD2
CASSRTGGFLALHF	TGTGCCAGCAGTCGTACAGGGGGCTTTTTGGCCCTCCACTTT	NA	TRBJ1-6	TRBV3-1	TRBD1
CASSLGIGGINYEQYF	TGTGCCAGCAGCTTAGGCATAGGGGGAATTAACTACGAGCAGTACTTC	few	TRBJ2-7	TRBV11-2	NA
CASSLFLAAQETQYF	TGTGCCAGCAGCTTATTTCTAGCGGCCCAAGAGACCCAGTACTTC	few	TRBJ2-5	TRBV11-2	TRBD2
CASSLVSGSYNEQFF	TGTGCCAGCAGCTTAGTGAGCGGGAGCTACAATGAGCAGTTCTTC	many	TRBJ2-1	TRBV7-3	TRBD2
CASSLIMQMNTEAFF	TGTGCCAGCAGCTTAATTATGCAAATGAACACTGAAGCTTTCTTT	NA	TRBJ1-1	TRBV11-3	NA
CASREPGEETQYF	TGTGCCAGCAGAGAACCAGGGGAAGAGACCCAGTACTTC	many	TRBJ2-5	TRBV2	NA
CVSSPRTASTDTQYF	TGTGTCAGCAGCCCCCGGACAGCCTCCACAGATACGCAGTATTTT	NA	TRBJ2-3	TRBV7-3	NA
CAWSARASAVEQYF	TGTGCCTGGAGCGCACGGGCCAGCGCGGTCGAGCAGTACTTC	NA	TRBJ2-7	TRBV30	NA
CASSQDYKVSSYEQYF	TGCGCCAGCAGCCAAGATTATAAGGTCTCCTCCTACGAGCAGTACTTC	NA	TRBJ2-7	TRBV4-3	NA
CASSFRGGTDTQYF	TGTGCCAGCAGCTTTCGGGGCGGCACAGATACGCAGTATTTT	many	TRBJ2-3	TRBV13	NA
CSADRDLFSYEQYF	TGCAGTGCTGACCGGGACCTCTTCTCCTACGAGCAGTACTTC	many	TRBJ2-7	TRBV20-1	NA
CAWSPGTLPQYF	TGTGCCTGGAGTCCGGGGACGCTGCCGCAGTACTTC	many	TRBJ2-7	TRBV30	NA
CASNTVIDEQFF	TGTGCCAGCAATACAGTGATAGATGAGCAGTTCTTC	few	TRBJ2-1	TRBV6-2/TRBV6-3	NA